This entry features one TCR beta chain sequence. The antigen is unknown. Although they were nominally healthy when sampled, donors likely had unrecorded immune exposures. The entry originates in a study of cytomegalovirus exposure and HLA in healthy donors. About the study: An early data release held tens of millions of unique TCRs from HLA-typed donors.

General study points: Both high specificity and high sensitivity reportedly marked the classifier's diagnosis of cytomegalovirus status.

V was clipped by 6 bases and J by 7 bases; unmatched bases: 8. Germline CDR1 is MNHNS and CDR2 is SASEGT. CDR3 size: 15 residues. The PCR used 60 Vbeta and 13 Jbeta primers. Profiled with immunoSEQ multiplex PCR; TCRdb holds only in-frame clones, not every one. The sample lists 170,000 or so clones, approximately 78% occurring once. The chain joins TRBV6-1 to TRBJ1-6, with 8 bases matching TRBD1. Input material: PBMCs. This TCR was recovered from a woman between 45 and 65 years old in good health and CMV-seropositive. The CDR3 DNA reads TGTGCCAGCAGCGAAAGACAGGGGTCGAATTCACCCCTCCACTTT. Its protein product is CASSERQGSNSPLHF.